A few counts support the clone carrying this T cell receptor (beta chain). CDR3 length: 13 amino acids. V gave up 3 bases and J gave up 8 bases, with 15 bases separating them. Looked up from germline, CDR1 is SGHRS and CDR2 is YFSETQ. TCRdb itself ran the RT-PCR reads through MiXCR, one entry per CDR3 protein. The top ten hold 2.8% of the sample, which has roughly 540,000 distinct CDR3 sequences, roughly 25% seen once. This entry belongs to a study of response to subunit inactivated influenza vaccine. This same sample was also part of a study on T cells expressing NK-cell markers. That paper adds: 5'RACE template switching with UMIs produced the TCR beta cDNA.

The clonotype comes from a man aged 50 or older who received an inactivated influenza vaccine. The chain is built from TRBV5-1 and TRBJ2-7; TRBD2 is a possible D gene (6 bases). Sequencing was performed on CD4+ T cells sorted from PBMCs, taken roughly 12 days after vaccination. Here the CDR3 reads CASSYGGAEQQYF. CDR3 bases: TGCGCCAGCAGCTATGGAGGGGCAGAGCAGCAGTACTTC.